This entry lists 32 T cell receptor beta chains sequenced from one sample in a study of synovial regulatory T cells in juvenile arthritis (dated by TCRdb to between 2014 and 2017). Antigens of these TCRs are unknown. Preparation of the library involved the immunoSEQ multiplex PCR assay. Sourced from immuneACCESS, this table was stored by TCRdb with only in-frame sequences that have V and J called. A share of the clones is absent; for the studies checked, an unresolved V gene accounts for under half, and the remainder has no known explanation. The sample's records list 8,500 to 10,000 clones. Of the sample, roughly 1.6% is held by the ten largest clones. Points the paper makes about the study in general: Blood iaTreg cells showed lower TCR diversity than other blood Treg cells, consistent with antigen-driven expansion.

Sequenced: Treg cells from blood. The cell subset or site tag for this specimen amounts to: HLA-DR+ inflammation-associated blood Treg cells. These receptors all come from a donor under 30 with juvenile idiopathic arthritis.

J is TRBJ1-5 and V is TRBV28. CDR3 length: 15 amino acids. DNA is not recorded here. Looked up from germline, CDR1 is MDHEN and CDR2 is SYDVKM. CDR3: CASTRGGMSNQPQHF.

Considering frequency, this clone is medium-sized (0.01 to 0.1%). The chain uses TRBV19 and TRBJ1-1. The CDR3 has 14 amino acids. No DNA sequence was recorded. CDR1 is LNHDA, CDR2 SQIVND, per germline (reference sequence). The CDR3 reads CASRGPNLNTEAFF.

The V call is TRBV27, the J call TRBJ1-4; TCRdb selects TRBD1, and the lack of DNA leaves this call unchecked. CDR1 and CDR2 from the germline V gene are MNHEY and SMNVEV (reference sequence). This CDR3 has 14 amino acids. No DNA sequence is on record. CDR3 region: CASSPRTGLLNLFF.

This clone is called medium-sized based on its frequency. The J gene is TRBJ1-4, the V gene TRBV28. The CDR3 length is 12 residues. DNA for this receptor is not on file. CDR1 is MDHEN and CDR2 is SYDVKM in the germline V gene. The CDR3: CASRELNEKLFF.

The chain employs TRBV4-1 and TRBJ2-7. This CDR3 contains 17 residues. Nucleotide data are not available. Germline V lookup: CDR1 MGHRA, CDR2 YSYEKL. CDR3 amino acids: CASSQVLSAGAFYEQYF.

The rearrangement joins TRBV4-3 to TRBJ2-7. The CDR3 is made up of 13 amino acids. DNA for this receptor is not on file. The germline CDR1 and CDR2 sequences are LGHNA and YSLEER. CDR3 protein: CASSQFPPSEQYF.

The genes are TRBV6-4 and TRBJ2-1; lacking DNA, the TRBD2 call made by TCRdb goes unchecked. The CDR3 spans 14 residues. DNA was not recorded. Germline CDR1 reads MRHNA; CDR2 reads SNTAGT. CDR3 in amino acids: CASSEPGGGNEQFF.

The CDR3 sequence is CASSFFHRGGEQYF. The chain joins TRBV28 to TRBJ2-5; TCRdb's D call of TRBD1 is untestable without DNA. Germline CDR1 reads MDHEN; CDR2 reads SYDVKM. The CDR3 has 14 residues. Only the protein sequence is given.

The CDR3 loop is CASSVDGSLGTEAFF. V and J are TRBV9 and TRBJ1-1. Germline V gene lookup returns CDR1 SGDLS and CDR2 YYNGEE. This CDR3 comprises 15 residues. No DNA is recorded. The full variable domain, completed using reference TRBV9 and TRBJ1-1, is DSGVTQTPKHLITATGQRVTLRCSPRSGDLSVYWYQQSLDQGLQFLIQYYNGEERAKGNILERFSAQQFPDLHSELNLSSLELGDSALYFCASSVDGSLGTEAFFGQGTRLTVV.

This chain joins TRBV2 and TRBJ1-1; the TCRdb D gene call, TRBD1, has no DNA to confirm it. This CDR3 contains 13 residues. No DNA appears here. Germline CDR1 reads SNHLY; CDR2 reads FYNNEI. CDR3: CASSTGRNTEAFF.

This clone is classed as medium-sized by frequency. The chain links TRBV19 to TRBJ2-6; the D call from TCRdb, TRBD1, cannot be confirmed without DNA. Per germline, CDR1 LNHDA and CDR2 SQIVND (reference sequence). This CDR3 region has 18 residues. The protein alone is recorded here. This chain's CDR3 is CASSKSGTGGFGANVLTF. The complete variable domain, with remaining parts taken from reference TRBV19 and TRBJ2-6, reads DGGITQSPKYLFRKEGQNVTLSCEQNLNHDAMYWYRQDPGQGLRLIYYSQIVNDFQKGDIAEGYSVSREKKESFPLTVTSAQKNPTAFYLCASSKSGTGGFGANVLTFGAGSRLTVL.

The gene calls are TRBV18 and TRBJ1-1; TCRdb proposes TRBD1, but this gene call is untestable without DNA. Germline V gene data show CDR1 as KGHSH and CDR2 as LQKENI. The CDR3 runs to 16 residues. No nucleotide data were recorded. The CDR3 loop reads CASSPLGQGSNTEAFF.

This sequence joins TRBV30 and TRBJ2-7; the TCRdb D gene call, TRBD2, has no DNA to confirm it. Germline-derived CDR1 and CDR2 are GTSNPN and SVGIG (reference sequence). The CDR3 length is 14 residues. No coding sequence is recorded. The CDR3: CACLQEGSSYEQYF.

This chain joins TRBV28 and TRBJ1-4; TCRdb's D call, TRBD1, is unchecked because there is no DNA. This CDR3 comprises 15 residues. No DNA has been recorded. CDR1 and CDR2 from the germline V gene are MDHEN and SYDVKM. The chain's CDR3 is CASSVPGQGDEKLFF.

CDR3: CASSPEPGRSVRQPQHF. The rearrangement uses TRBV4-1 and TRBJ1-5. The CDR3 extends over 17 amino acids. No coding sequence is recorded. Germline loops: CDR1 MGHRA, CDR2 YSYEKL.

Measured by frequency, this clone is medium-sized. CDR3 region: CASSDLGTEAFF. This sequence joins TRBV10-1 and TRBJ1-1; TCRdb indicates TRBD1, and absent DNA this call remains unverified. Per germline, CDR1 WNHNN and CDR2 SYGVQD (reference sequence). The CDR3 has 12 amino acids. No DNA is given.

The V and J genes are TRBV4-1 and TRBJ2-5; TCRdb designates TRBD2, a call that cannot be tested without DNA. CDR3 length: 17 residues. The DNA is unrecorded. CDR1 and CDR2 from the germline V gene are MGHRA and YSYEKL. The chain's CDR3 is CASSQFGLAGVGETQYF.

The chain couples TRBV4-2 to TRBJ2-1; TCRdb lists TRBD2, though no DNA is available to test this call. The CDR3 has 17 amino acids. The coding DNA is unavailable. Germline values: CDR1 LGHNA, CDR2 YNFKEQ. The CDR3 protein is CASSQATGTSGPNEQFF.

The rearrangement joins TRBV19 to TRBJ1-1; without DNA, the TCRdb call of TRBD1 cannot be checked. Germline CDR1 and CDR2: LNHDA and SQIVND (reference sequence). There are 11 residues in the CDR3. The DNA is unrecorded. This chain's CDR3 is CASTDRFEAFF.

This chain connects TRBV5-6 to TRBJ1-6; as DNA is missing, the TRBD1 call by TCRdb cannot be tested. The CDR3 loop spans 13 amino acids. Only the protein is on record. Germline values: CDR1 SGHDT, CDR2 YYEEEE. The CDR3 sequence: CASSLDSNSPLHF.

V is TRBV4-2 and J is TRBJ2-3; TCRdb's assignment of TRBD2 cannot be checked, as there is no DNA. CDR1 LGHNA and CDR2 YNFKEQ come from the germline V gene. This CDR3 is 15 amino acids long. A DNA sequence was not provided. CDR3 loop: CASSQGQRRRDTQYF.

This CDR3 is CASSSSGAVYNEQFF. J is TRBJ2-1 and V is TRBV5-4; as DNA is missing, the TRBD2 call by TCRdb cannot be tested. Germline values: CDR1 SGHNT, CDR2 YYREEE (reference sequence). This CDR3 is built from 15 residues. The entry carries no DNA sequence.

This chain links TRBV4-1 with TRBJ1-4; as DNA is missing, the TRBD1 call by TCRdb cannot be tested. Germline CDR1 MGHRA, CDR2 YSYEKL. This CDR3 contains 15 residues. No DNA is listed. CDR3 amino acids: CASSLGVTGGEKLFF.

V gene TRBV10-2 combines with J gene TRBJ1-5; TCRdb returns TRBD1, unconfirmable since there is no DNA. Germline V gene lookup returns CDR1 WSHSY and CDR2 SAAADI. The length of the CDR3 is 17 residues. The DNA is not on file. CDR3 region: CASSENRASGSNQPQHF.

V gene TRBV6-4 combines with J gene TRBJ1-1; TCRdb returns TRBD1, unconfirmable since there is no DNA. The germline V gene has CDR1 MRHNA and CDR2 SNTAGT. The CDR3 has 13 residues. No DNA appears here. This CDR3 is CASRFQENIEAFF.

The rearrangement uses TRBV6-6 and TRBJ2-2; TCRdb outputs TRBD1, but without DNA this stays unchecked. This CDR3 region has 14 residues. DNA was not recorded. CDR1 and CDR2 (germline): MNHNY, SVGAGI (reference sequence). CDR3 residues: CASSGAGGTGELFF.

The CDR3 protein is CASSFPSPYEQYF. The chain uses TRBV28 and TRBJ2-7; TCRdb picks TRBD1, but there is no DNA to check that call. CDR1 is MDHEN, CDR2 SYDVKM, per germline. This CDR3 is 13 amino acids long. The DNA sequence is not available.

Measured by frequency, this clone is medium-sized (0.01 to 0.1%). V gene TRBV4-3 combines with J gene TRBJ1-2; there is no DNA to check the TCRdb D call of TRBD1. The length of the CDR3 is 15 residues. DNA is not recorded here. Per the germline V gene, CDR1 is LGHNA and CDR2 is YSLEER. This chain's CDR3 is CASSLAQGRNYGYTF.

The chain is built from TRBV7-8 and TRBJ1-6. From germline, CDR1 is SGHVS and CDR2 FQNEAQ. This CDR3 is built from 16 residues. No coding sequence is recorded. The CDR3 spells CASSLALGRGNSPLHF. Full variable domain (rest looked up from reference TRBV7-8 and TRBJ1-6): GAGVSQSPRYKVAKRGQDVALRCDPISGHVSLFWYQQALGQGPEFLTYFQNEAQLDKSGLPSDRFFAERPEGSVSTLKIQRTQQEDSAVYLCASSLALGRGNSPLHFGNGTRLTVT.

The chain joins TRBV18 to TRBJ1-2; TCRdb indicates TRBD1, and absent DNA this call remains unverified. The germline V gene has CDR1 KGHSH and CDR2 LQKENI. This CDR3 is 16 amino acids long. The DNA sequence is not available. The CDR3: CASSPLEQGADYGYTF. Combining the CDR3 with reference TRBV18 and TRBJ1-2 gives the whole variable domain NAGVMQNPRHLVRRRGQEARLRCSPMKGHSHVYWYRQLPEEGLKFMVYLQKENIIDESGMPKERFSAEFPKEGPSILRIQQVVRGDSAAYFCASSPLEQGADYGYTFGSGTRLTVV.

The chain is built from TRBV4-2 and TRBJ1-3; TCRdb proposes TRBD1, but this gene call is untestable without DNA. Germline-derived CDR1 and CDR2 are LGHNA and YNFKEQ. The CDR3 totals 17 residues. No DNA appears here. CDR3 protein: CASSQGTGAGRGNTIYF.

This chain links TRBV2 with TRBJ1-1; the D gene TCRdb calls, TRBD1, cannot be checked with no DNA. Germline assignment: CDR1 SNHLY and CDR2 FYNNEI. The CDR3 sequence is 14 residues long. No DNA is recorded. CDR3 sequence reads: CASSRQGGVTEAFF.